This TCR beta chain came from a study of monozygotic twins with inflammatory bowel disease. The CDR3 is made up of 13 amino acids. Per germline, CDR1 SEHNR and CDR2 FQNEAQ (reference sequence). Template switching added UMIs carrying a 6-nucleotide sample barcode. Following a re-call of the 5' RACE reads, TCRdb has one entry per CDR3 protein and lacks DNA. Here the sample table reports a few hundred thousand distinct CDR3 sequences. The source material was blood. The chain employs TRBV7-9 and TRBJ1-1. The sequence was obtained from a human donor with ulcerative colitis or Crohn's disease, or a healthy co-twin of an affected twin (not recorded which). CDR3 region: CASRPQTAPEAFF.